These 23 T cell receptor beta chains came from one sample sequenced in a study of CD8+CD57+ T cells in acquired aplastic anemia. It was genomic DNA that served as the template for profiling TCR beta VDJ and CDR3. TCRdb re-called the reads through MiXCR, storing one row per CDR3 protein. In the table there are about 81,000 distinct CDR3 sequences, around 44% of which are singletons. Sample: sorted CD4+, CD8+, or CD8+CD57+ T cells (not recorded which) from PBMCs. Receptor source: a human donor in good health, serving as a control.

The chain couples TRBV19 to TRBJ1-5; no clear D. The germline V gene has CDR1 LNHDA and CDR2 SQIVND (reference sequence). CDR3 length: 14 residues. Trimming cost V 6 bases and J 0 bases, with 9 bases left between them. CDR3 region: CASSGSYSNQPQHF. CDR3 nucleotide sequence: TGTGCCAGTAGCGGGTCATATAGCAATCAGCCCCAGCATTTT.

This clonotype has a count of ten or more. The chain joins TRBV2 to TRBJ2-7; the match to TRBD1 covers 12 bases. J gave up 6 bases and V 7 bases, and 10 bases lay outside the gene matches. Germline V lookup: CDR1 SNHLY, CDR2 FYNNEI. The CDR3 consists of 15 residues. For the CDR3, the DNA is TGTGCCAGCACTCCAAGTGGGACAGGGGGCATCGAGCAGTACTTC. Translating gives CASTPSGTGGIEQYF. Complete variable domain (other parts from reference TRBV2 and TRBJ2-7): EPEVTQTPSHQVTQMGQEVILRCVPISNHLYFYWYRQILGQKVEFLVSFYNNEISEKSEIFDDQFSVERPDGSNFTLKIRSTKLEDSAMYFCASTPSGTGGIEQYFGPGTRLTVT.

The genes are TRBV25-1 and TRBJ1-6; the D is unclear. The CDR3 has 17 amino acids. Germline CDR1 and CDR2: MGHDK and SYGVNS. V was cut by 0 bases and J by 2 bases, with 11 bases left in between. The CDR3 loop is CASSEYGTGTYNSPLHF. CDR3 sequence (DNA): TGTGCCAGCAGTGAATATGGCACGGGGACCTATAATTCACCCCTCCACTTT.

To note about this clonotype: A much more abundant neighbour one base away suggests this may be a read error. Written as DNA, the CDR3 is TGTGCCAGCAGCGTAGTGACCGGGGAGCTGTTATTT. It codes for CASSVVTGELLF. V gene TRBV9 combines with J gene TRBJ2-2; D is perhaps TRBD2 (5 bases). The germline V gene has CDR1 SGDLS and CDR2 YYNGEE. This CDR3 has 12 amino acids.

The gene calls are TRBV2 and TRBJ1-6; no clear D. Deletions cut 2 bases from V and 2 bases from J, with 4 bases between. Germline V CDR1 and CDR2: SNHLY, FYNNEI. The CDR3 extends over 14 amino acids. The CDR3: CASSELPYNSPLHF. The CDR3 DNA reads TGTGCCAGCAGTGAACTTCCCTATAATTCACCCCTCCACTTT.

The chain is built from TRBV7-9 and TRBJ2-5; D may be TRBD2 (7 bases). Germline CDR1 and CDR2: SEHNR and FQNEAQ (reference sequence). CDR3 length: 13 amino acids. The V gene lost 4 bases and the J gene lost 5 bases, with 11 bases spanning the gap. The CDR3 region is CASSYREGETQYF. The CDR3 region has the DNA TGTGCCAGCAGCTACAGGGAGGGCGAGACCCAGTACTTC. Drawing the rest from reference TRBV7-9 and TRBJ2-5, the complete variable domain is DTGVSQNPRHKITKRGQNVTFRCDPISEHNRLYWYRQTLGQGPEFLTYFQNEAQLEKSRLLSDRFSAERPKGSFSTLEIQRTEQGDSAMYLCASSYREGETQYFGPGTRLLVL.

Only a few counts were recorded for this clonotype. This sequence joins TRBV25-1 and TRBJ2-6; weak D call: TRBD1 (6 bases). Trimming left V 4 bases short and J 3 bases short, with 13 bases between. The CDR3 covers 16 residues. Germline V gene data show CDR1 as MGHDK and CDR2 as SYGVNS. In nucleotides, the CDR3 is TGTGCCAGCAGTGCGACCCGACAGGTTGGGGCCAACGTCCTGACTTTC. This encodes CASSATRQVGANVLTF. The complete variable domain, with remaining parts taken from reference TRBV25-1 and TRBJ2-6, reads EADIYQTPRYLVIGTGKKITLECSQTMGHDKMYWYQQDPGMELHLIHYSYGVNSTEKGDLSSESTVSRIRTEHFPLTLESARPSHTSQYLCASSATRQVGANVLTFGAGSRLTVL.

This clonotype was picked up many times. The chain is built from TRBV5-5 and TRBJ1-2; D may be TRBD1 (6 bases). This CDR3 is built from 17 residues. Germline loops: CDR1 SGHKS, CDR2 YYEKEE (reference sequence). V dropped 1 base and J dropped 4 bases, with 20 bases sitting between them. The CDR3 nucleotides are TGTGCCAGCAGCTTGCTGGCGGGGGGCGGCTCTGCCTATGGCTACACCTTC. Amino acid sequence: CASSLLAGGGSAYGYTF.

The rearrangement links TRBV2 to TRBJ2-1, with D possibly being TRBD2 (5 bases). Germline-derived CDR1 and CDR2 are SNHLY and FYNNEI. Trimming pared 5 bases from V and 9 bases from J, leaving 17 bases between. This CDR3 has 14 residues. The CDR3 protein is CASSKEASSTEQFF. The DNA of the CDR3 is TGTGCCAGCAGTAAGGAGGCCTCTAGTACTGAGCAGTTCTTC.

The genes are TRBV3-1 and TRBJ1-1; D not resolved. V was shortened by 3 bases and J by 8 bases, with 7 bases between the two germline ends. The length of the CDR3 is 11 residues. CDR1 and CDR2 (germline): LGHDT, YNNKEL (reference sequence). Here the CDR3 reads CASSHKGEAFF. The CDR3 DNA sequence: TGTGCCAGCAGCCACAAAGGGGAAGCTTTCTTT.

This clonotype was recorded a few times. The chain recombines TRBV25-1 with TRBJ1-4; tentatively, D is TRBD1 (6 bases). V dropped 4 bases and J dropped 3 bases, with 18 bases sitting between them. CDR3 length equals 17 residues. The germline V gene has CDR1 MGHDK and CDR2 SYGVNS. The CDR3 here is CASSVGGATLSNEKLFF. In DNA form, the CDR3 reads TGTGCCAGCAGTGTTGGGGGGGCGACCTTATCTAATGAAAAACTGTTTTTT.

V and J are TRBV24-1 and TRBJ2-3; 10 bases align to TRBD1. Germline V gene data show CDR1 as KGHDR and CDR2 as SFDVKD. Trimming took 4 bases from V and 4 from J; bases not matched to a gene: 7. The CDR3 length is 16 residues. CDR3 nucleotide sequence: TGTGCCACCAGTGACCCCGGACAGGGGGGCGCAGATACGCAGTATTTT. Translating it yields CATSDPGQGGADTQYF.

This clonotype was picked up many times. The rearrangement uses TRBV29-1 and TRBJ2-1, with 13 bases identical to TRBD2. This CDR3 region has 15 residues. The trim removed 4 bases at V and 5 bases at J, leaving 5 bases unmatched. Germline V CDR1 and CDR2: SQVTM, ANQGSEA. DNA for the CDR3: TGCAGCGTTGCACTAGCGGGAGGGCCAAACAATGAGCAGTTCTTC. Amino acid sequence: CSVALAGGPNNEQFF.

The chain uses TRBV24-1 and TRBJ2-2; no clear D gene. The ends were cut back, 1 base at V and 13 bases at J, with 12 bases in the middle. The germline CDR1 and CDR2 sequences are KGHDR and SFDVKD. The CDR3 extends over 13 amino acids. CDR3 sequence: CATSDLDSLGLFF. The CDR3 DNA is TGTGCCACCAGTGATTTAGACTCCCTCGGGCTGTTTTTT.

This clonotype has only a few counts. The rearrangement joins TRBV6-4 to TRBJ1-5, with D perhaps TRBD1 (6 bases). Per germline, CDR1 MRHNA and CDR2 SNTAGT. Deletions cut 5 bases from V and 5 bases from J, with 13 bases between. The length of the CDR3 is 14 residues. CDR3 loop: CASSSHREYQPQHF. CDR3 DNA sequence: TGTGCCAGCAGTTCCCACAGGGAATATCAGCCCCAGCATTTT.

This clonotype was detected only a few times. The V and J genes are TRBV24-1 and TRBJ2-1, with 7 bases fitting TRBD2. CDR1 KGHDR and CDR2 SFDVKD come from the germline V gene. CDR3 length equals 14 residues. J was trimmed by 4 bases and V by 3 bases; bases with no gene match: 2. Here the CDR3 reads CATSDPGLYNEQFF. The CDR3 bases are TGTGCCACCAGTGATCCGGGACTATACAATGAGCAGTTCTTC.

This clonotype was counted many times. The chain carries TRBV12-3 or TRBV12-4 and TRBJ2-1, with no clear D. V lost 3 bases to trimming and J lost 8 bases, with 5 bases between them. CDR3 length: 11 amino acids. The CDR3 reads CASSLVDEQFF. The CDR3 DNA sequence: TGTGCCAGCAGTTTGGTGGATGAGCAGTTCTTC.

This rearrangement joins TRBV20-1 to TRBJ1-2; D is unclear. Germline CDR1 and CDR2: DFQATT and SNEGSKA (reference sequence). The CDR3 length is 12 residues. Trimming removed 5 bases at V and 2 bases at J, with 9 bases between. The CDR3 is CSAPGPNYGYTF. The CDR3 DNA follows: TGCAGTGCTCCAGGACCAAACTATGGCTACACCTTC.

This clonotype was detected only a few times. V and J are TRBV29-1 and TRBJ2-3, with D unclear. The CDR3 sequence is 11 residues long. Trimming removed 6 bases at V and 5 bases at J, with 9 bases between. Germline CDR1 and CDR2: SQVTM and ANQGSEA. CDR3: CSVRVVDTQYF. The CDR3, as DNA: TGCAGCGTACGGGTCGTAGATACGCAGTATTTT.

The V gene is TRBV25-1, the J gene TRBJ2-7, with D possibly matching TRBD2 (6 bases). The CDR3 runs to 13 residues. With 3 bases removed from V and 5 bases from J, the gap between germline ends came to 11 bases. Germline-derived CDR1 and CDR2 are MGHDK and SYGVNS. The CDR3 reads CASSEGGGDEQYF. CDR3 sequence (DNA): TGTGCCAGCAGTGAGGGGGGTGGGGACGAGCAGTACTTC.

A word on this clonotype: A much bigger clone sits one base away, suggesting this may be a read error. This chain joins TRBV11-3 and TRBJ1-5, with 11 positions matching TRBD1. Germline V gene sequence: CDR1 SGHNT, CDR2 YENEEA. The J segment lost 6 bases and the V segment lost 8 bases, leaving 6 bases of the junction unmatched. CDR3 size: 14 residues. CDR3 amino acids: CASGRTGGSQPQHF. The DNA of the CDR3 is TGTGCCAGCGGAAGGACAGGGGGCAGTCAGCCCCAGCATTTT. The entire variable domain, with the rest obtained from reference TRBV11-3 and TRBJ1-5, is as follows: EAGVVQSPRYKIIEKKQPVAFWCNPISGHNTLYWYLQNLGQGPELLIRYENEEAVDDSQLPKDRFSAERLKGVDSTLKIQPAELGDSAVYLCASGRTGGSQPQHFGDGTRLSIL.

This clonotype came up a few times. V is TRBV4-1 and J is TRBJ1-1, with 8 bases fitting TRBD1. CDR1 MGHRA and CDR2 YSYEKL come from the germline V gene. This CDR3 is built from 15 residues. The J segment lost 5 bases and the V segment lost 3 bases, leaving 8 bases of the junction unmatched. CDR3 in DNA: TGCGCCAGCAGCCACAGTTCAGGGGGCGGAACTGAAGCTTTCTTT. It specifies CASSHSSGGGTEAFF.

This clonotype was counted many times. This sequence joins TRBV12-3 or TRBV12-4 and TRBJ1-1; D is perhaps TRBD1 (5 bases). The germline V and J ends were trimmed by 8 bases and 0 bases, with 10 bases remaining between them. The CDR3 totals 13 residues. CDR3 amino acids: CASVQGLNTEAFF. In nucleotides, the CDR3 is TGTGCCAGCGTCCAGGGCCTGAACACTGAAGCTTTCTTT.